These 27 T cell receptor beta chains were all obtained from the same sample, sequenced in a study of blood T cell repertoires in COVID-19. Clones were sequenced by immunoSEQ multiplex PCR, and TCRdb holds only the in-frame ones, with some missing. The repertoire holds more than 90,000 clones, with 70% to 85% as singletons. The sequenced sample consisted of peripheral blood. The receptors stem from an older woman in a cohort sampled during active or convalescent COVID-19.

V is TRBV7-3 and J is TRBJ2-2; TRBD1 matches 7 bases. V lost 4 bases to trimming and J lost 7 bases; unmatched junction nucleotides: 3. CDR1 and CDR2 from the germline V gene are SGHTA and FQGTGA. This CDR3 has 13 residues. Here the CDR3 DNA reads TGTGCCAGCAGCTCAAGGGGGCACGGGGAGCTGTTTTTT. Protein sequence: CASSSRGHGELFF.

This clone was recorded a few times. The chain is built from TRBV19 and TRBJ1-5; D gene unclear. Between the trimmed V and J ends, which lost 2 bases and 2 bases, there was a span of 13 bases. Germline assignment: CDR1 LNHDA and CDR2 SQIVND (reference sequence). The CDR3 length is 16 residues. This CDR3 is CASSILEAIGNQPQHF. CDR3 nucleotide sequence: TGTGCCAGTAGTATATTAGAGGCCATTGGCAATCAGCCCCAGCATTTT.

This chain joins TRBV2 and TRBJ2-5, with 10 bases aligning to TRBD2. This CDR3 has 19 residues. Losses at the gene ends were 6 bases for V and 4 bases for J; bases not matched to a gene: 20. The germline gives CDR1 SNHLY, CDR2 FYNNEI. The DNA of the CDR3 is TGTGCCAGCAGGCCCTATAAGGGAGCGGGGGGGCGGAAGGGAGAGACCCAGTACTTC. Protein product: CASRPYKGAGGRKGETQYF.

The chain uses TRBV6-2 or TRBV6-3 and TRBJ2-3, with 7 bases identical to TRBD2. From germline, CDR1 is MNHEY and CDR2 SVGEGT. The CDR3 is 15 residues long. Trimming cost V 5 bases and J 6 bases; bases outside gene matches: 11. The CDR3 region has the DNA TGTGCCAGCAGTCCCGGGCCGGGGGGTTTGGATACGCAGTATTTT. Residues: CASSPGPGGLDTQYF.

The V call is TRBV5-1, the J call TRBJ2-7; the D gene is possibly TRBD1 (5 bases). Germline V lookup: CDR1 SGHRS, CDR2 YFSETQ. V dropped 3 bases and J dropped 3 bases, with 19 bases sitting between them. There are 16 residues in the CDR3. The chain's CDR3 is CASSSPQGISSYEQYF. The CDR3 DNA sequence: TGCGCCAGCAGCTCCCCGCAGGGTATCTCAAGCTACGAGCAGTACTTC.

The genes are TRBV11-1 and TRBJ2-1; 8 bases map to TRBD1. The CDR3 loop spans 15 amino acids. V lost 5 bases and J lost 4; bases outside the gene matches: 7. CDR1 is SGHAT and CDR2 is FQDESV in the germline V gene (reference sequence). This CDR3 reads CASSPRTGFYNEQFF. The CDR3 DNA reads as TGTGCCAGCAGCCCCCGGACAGGGTTTTACAATGAGCAGTTCTTC.

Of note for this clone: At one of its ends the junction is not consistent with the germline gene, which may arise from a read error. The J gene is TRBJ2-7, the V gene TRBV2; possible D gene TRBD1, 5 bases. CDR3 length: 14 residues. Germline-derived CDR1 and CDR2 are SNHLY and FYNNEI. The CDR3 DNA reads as TGTGCCAGCAGTGCTAACAGGTTCTCCAACGAGCAGTACTTC. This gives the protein CASSANRFSNEQYF.

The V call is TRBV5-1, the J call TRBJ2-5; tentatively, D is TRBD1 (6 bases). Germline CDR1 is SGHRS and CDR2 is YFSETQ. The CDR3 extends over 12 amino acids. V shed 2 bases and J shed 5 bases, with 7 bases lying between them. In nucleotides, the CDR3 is TGCGCCAGCAGCTTCGGACAGGAGACCCAGTACTTC. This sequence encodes CASSFGQETQYF.

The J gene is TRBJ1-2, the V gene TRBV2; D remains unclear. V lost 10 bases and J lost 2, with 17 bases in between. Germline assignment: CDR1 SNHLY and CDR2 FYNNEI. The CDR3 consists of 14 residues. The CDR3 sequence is CATTLSAPNYGYTF. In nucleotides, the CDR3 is TGTGCCACCACACTCAGCGCCCCAAACTATGGCTACACCTTC.

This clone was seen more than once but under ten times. The CDR3: CASSEYREGQPQHF. In DNA, the CDR3 is TGTGCCAGCAGTGAATACAGGGAGGGACAGCCCCAGCATTTT. This sequence joins TRBV2 and TRBJ1-5; possibly TRBD1 for D (6 bases). The CDR3 contains 14 residues. Looked up from germline, CDR1 is SNHLY and CDR2 is FYNNEI. V was trimmed by 2 bases and J by 7 bases, leaving 12 bases between them. Full variable domain (outside the CDR3, taken from reference TRBV2 and TRBJ1-5): EPEVTQTPSHQVTQMGQEVILRCVPISNHLYFYWYRQILGQKVEFLVSFYNNEISEKSEIFDDQFSVERPDGSNFTLKIRSTKLEDSAMYFCASSEYREGQPQHFGDGTRLSIL.

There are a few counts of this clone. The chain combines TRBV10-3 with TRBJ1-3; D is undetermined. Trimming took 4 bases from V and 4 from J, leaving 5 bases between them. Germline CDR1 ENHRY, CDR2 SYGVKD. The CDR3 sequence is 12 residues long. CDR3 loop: CAISGQGNTIYF. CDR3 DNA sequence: TGTGCCATCAGTGGTCAGGGAAACACCATATATTTT.

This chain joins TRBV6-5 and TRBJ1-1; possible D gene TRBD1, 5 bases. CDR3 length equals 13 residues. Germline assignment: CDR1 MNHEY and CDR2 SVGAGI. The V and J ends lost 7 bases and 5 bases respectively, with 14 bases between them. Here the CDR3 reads CASNRGEGTEAFF. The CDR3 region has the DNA TGTGCCAGCAATCGGGGGGAAGGGACTGAAGCTTTCTTT.

CDR3 coding DNA: TGTGCCAGCAGTCTCGGACAGGGGGCCAAAAACATTCAGTACTTC. The encoded protein is CASSLGQGAKNIQYF. The chain couples TRBV6-5 to TRBJ2-4; 9 bases line up with TRBD1. Germline lookup yields CDR1 MNHEY and CDR2 SVGAGI. V shed 5 bases and J 1 base; nucleotides not matched to a gene: 3. This CDR3 is built from 15 residues.

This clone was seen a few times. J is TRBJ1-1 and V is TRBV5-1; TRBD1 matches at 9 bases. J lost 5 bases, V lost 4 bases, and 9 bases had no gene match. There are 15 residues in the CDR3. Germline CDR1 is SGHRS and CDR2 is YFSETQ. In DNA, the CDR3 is TGCGCCAGCAGCATACAGGGACAGGGAGGAACTGAAGCTTTCTTT. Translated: CASSIQGQGGTEAFF.

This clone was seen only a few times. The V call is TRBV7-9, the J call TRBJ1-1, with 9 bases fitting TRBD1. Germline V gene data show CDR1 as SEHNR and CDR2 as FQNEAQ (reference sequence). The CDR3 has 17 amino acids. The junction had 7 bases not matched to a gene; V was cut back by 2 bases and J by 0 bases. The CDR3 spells CASSLKQGAGMNTEAFF. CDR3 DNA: TGTGCCAGCAGCTTAAAACAGGGGGCGGGGATGAACACTGAAGCTTTCTTT.

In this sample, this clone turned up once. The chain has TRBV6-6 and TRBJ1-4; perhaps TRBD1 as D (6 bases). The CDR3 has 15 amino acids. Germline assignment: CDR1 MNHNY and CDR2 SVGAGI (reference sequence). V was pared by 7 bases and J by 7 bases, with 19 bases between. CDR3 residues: CASTILGALSEKLFF. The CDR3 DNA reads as TGTGCCAGCACTATACTGGGGGCTCTTAGTGAAAAACTGTTTTTT.

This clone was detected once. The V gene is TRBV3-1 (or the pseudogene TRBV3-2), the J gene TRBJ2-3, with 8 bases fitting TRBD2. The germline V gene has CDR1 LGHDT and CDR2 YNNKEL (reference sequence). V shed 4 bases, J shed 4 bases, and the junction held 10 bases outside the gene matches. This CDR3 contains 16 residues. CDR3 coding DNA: TGTGCCAGCAGCCCAGGACGCGGGGGGCCCCCAGATACGCAGTATTTT. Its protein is CASSPGRGGPPDTQYF.

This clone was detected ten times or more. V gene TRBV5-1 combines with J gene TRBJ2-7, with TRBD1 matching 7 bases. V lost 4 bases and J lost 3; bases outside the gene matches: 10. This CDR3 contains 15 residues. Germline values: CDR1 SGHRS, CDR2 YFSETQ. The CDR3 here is CASSRGTVSGYEQYF. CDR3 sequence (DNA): TGCGCCAGCAGCCGAGGGACAGTGTCGGGCTACGAGCAGTACTTC.

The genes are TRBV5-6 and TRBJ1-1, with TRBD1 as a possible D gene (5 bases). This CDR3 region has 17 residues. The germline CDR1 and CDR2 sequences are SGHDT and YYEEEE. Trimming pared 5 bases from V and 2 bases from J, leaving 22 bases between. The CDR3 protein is CASRSQGGNRANTEAFF. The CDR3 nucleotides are TGTGCCAGCAGATCCCAGGGTGGGAATAGGGCAAACACTGAAGCTTTCTTT.

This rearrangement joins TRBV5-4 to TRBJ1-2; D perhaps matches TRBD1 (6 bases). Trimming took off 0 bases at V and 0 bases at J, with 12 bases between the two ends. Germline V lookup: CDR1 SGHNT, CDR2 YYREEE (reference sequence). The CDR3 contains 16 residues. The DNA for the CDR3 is TGTGCCAGCAGCTTGGATGCCGGGACAACTAACTATGGCTACACCTTC. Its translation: CASSLDAGTTNYGYTF. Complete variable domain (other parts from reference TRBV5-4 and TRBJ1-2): ETGVTQSPTHLIKTRGQQVTLRCSSQSGHNTVSWYQQALGQGPQFIFQYYREEENGRGNFPPRFSGLQFPNYSSELNVNALELDDSALYLCASSLDAGTTNYGYTFGSGTRLTVV.

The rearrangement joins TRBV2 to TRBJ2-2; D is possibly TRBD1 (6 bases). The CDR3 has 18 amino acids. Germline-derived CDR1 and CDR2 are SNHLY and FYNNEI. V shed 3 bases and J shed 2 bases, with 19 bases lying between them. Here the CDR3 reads CASSEGADPWLNTGELFF. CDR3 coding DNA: TGTGCCAGCAGTGAGGGGGCAGATCCCTGGTTAAACACCGGGGAGCTGTTTTTT.

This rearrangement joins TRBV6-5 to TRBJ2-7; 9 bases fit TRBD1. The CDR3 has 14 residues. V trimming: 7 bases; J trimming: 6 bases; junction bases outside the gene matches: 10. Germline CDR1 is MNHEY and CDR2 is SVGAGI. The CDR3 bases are TGTGCCAGCACCCACCCGGACAGGGGAAGCGAGCAGTACTTC. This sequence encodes CASTHPDRGSEQYF.

CDR3 amino acids: CASSSGLAGAREQFF. CDR3 sequence (DNA): TGTGCCAGCAGCTCCGGACTAGCGGGGGCGCGGGAGCAGTTCTTC. The chain recombines TRBV7-2 with TRBJ2-1; 13 nucleotides align to TRBD2. CDR3 size: 15 residues. Germline values: CDR1 SGHTA, CDR2 FQGNSA. The V segment lost 4 bases and the J segment 10 bases; nucleotides outside the gene matches: 7.

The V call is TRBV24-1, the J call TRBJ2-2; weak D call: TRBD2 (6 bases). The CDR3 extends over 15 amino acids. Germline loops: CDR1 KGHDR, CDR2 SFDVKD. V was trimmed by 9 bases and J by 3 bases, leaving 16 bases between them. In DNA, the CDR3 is TGTGCCACCTCCCTGGCGGGGCGCGACACCGGGGAGCTGTTTTTT. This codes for CATSLAGRDTGELFF.

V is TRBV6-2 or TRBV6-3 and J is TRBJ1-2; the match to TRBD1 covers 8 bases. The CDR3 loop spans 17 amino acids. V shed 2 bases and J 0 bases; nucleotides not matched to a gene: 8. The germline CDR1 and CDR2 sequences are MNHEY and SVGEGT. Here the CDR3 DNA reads TGTGCCAGCAGTTACCGACAGGGGTCGGGCGCTAACTATGGCTACACCTTC. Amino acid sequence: CASSYRQGSGANYGYTF.

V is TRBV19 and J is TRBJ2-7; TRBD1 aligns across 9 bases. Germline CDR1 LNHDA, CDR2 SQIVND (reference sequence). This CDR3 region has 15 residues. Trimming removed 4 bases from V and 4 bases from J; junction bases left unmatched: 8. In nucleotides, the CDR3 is TGTGCCAGTAGTACTGGCCGGGACAGGGCTTACGAGCAGTACTTC. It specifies CASSTGRDRAYEQYF.

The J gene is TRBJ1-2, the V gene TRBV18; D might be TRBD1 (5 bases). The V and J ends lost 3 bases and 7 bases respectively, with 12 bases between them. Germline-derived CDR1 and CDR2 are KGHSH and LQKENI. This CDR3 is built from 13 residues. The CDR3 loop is CASSPPSGVGYTF. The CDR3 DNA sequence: TGTGCCAGCTCACCCCCGTCGGGGGTTGGCTACACCTTC.